One and the same sample provided the 31 T cell receptor beta chains below, sequenced in a study of blood T cell repertoires in COVID-19. The repertoire was sequenced with immunoSEQ multiplex PCR; TCRdb's copy has only in-frame clones and lacks some. The sample lists fewer than 350,000 clones; roughly 91% were seen once. Source material: peripheral blood. Every receptor here comes from a man aged 35-49 years with acute or convalescent COVID-19.

This chain links TRBV6-5 with TRBJ2-7, with D possibly TRBD1 on 6 matching bases. V was trimmed by 7 bases and J by 3 bases, leaving 16 bases between them. The CDR3 has 14 residues. Germline lookup yields CDR1 MNHEY and CDR2 SVGAGI. The DNA for the CDR3 is TGTGCCAGCAAGGGTACGGGGACATTCTACGAGCAGTACTTC. This translates into CASKGTGTFYEQYF.

The chain is built from TRBV10-1 and TRBJ2-1; TRBD2 matches 9 bases. V lost 8 bases to trimming and J lost 2 bases; unmatched junction nucleotides: 4. The CDR3 runs 14 residues. The germline V gene encodes CDR1 WNHNN and CDR2 SYGVQD (reference sequence). The CDR3 DNA reads TGCGCCAGCTCCTCTAGCGGGGCCTACAATGAGCAGTTCTTC. It yields the protein CASSSSGAYNEQFF.

This clone was observed a few times. The J gene is TRBJ2-1, the V gene TRBV9; D unclear. The CDR3 contains 13 residues. The germline V and J ends were trimmed by 5 bases and 3 bases, with 9 bases remaining between them. Germline V gene lookup returns CDR1 SGDLS and CDR2 YYNGEE. The CDR3 DNA reads as TGTGCCAGCAGTTCCACAGACTACAATGAGCAGTTCTTC. Protein: CASSSTDYNEQFF. Looking up the rest from reference TRBV9 and TRBJ2-1 gives the full variable domain: DSGVTQTPKHLITATGQRVTLRCSPRSGDLSVYWYQQSLDQGLQFLIQYYNGEERAKGNILERFSAQQFPDLHSELNLSSLELGDSALYFCASSSTDYNEQFFGPGTRLTVL.

The chain has TRBV24-1 and TRBJ2-3; D is perhaps TRBD1 (6 bases). Germline V gene sequence: CDR1 KGHDR, CDR2 SFDVKD. The CDR3 loop spans 14 amino acids. V lost 5 bases and J 4 bases, leaving 12 bases between the germline ends. CDR3 sequence: CATSGYREADTQYF. The CDR3 DNA reads as TGTGCCACCAGTGGCTACAGGGAAGCAGATACGCAGTATTTT.

The chain couples TRBV10-3 to TRBJ2-1; TRBD1 is a possible D gene (6 bases). CDR3 size: 14 residues. CDR1 and CDR2 (germline): ENHRY, SYGVKD. V was shortened by 3 bases and J by 9 bases, with 15 bases between the two germline ends. DNA for the CDR3: TGTGCCATCAGTGAATTCGGACAGCGAGGTGAGCAGTTCTTC. Its protein product is CAISEFGQRGEQFF.

The chain combines TRBV2 with TRBJ1-1; D is unclear. V was cut by 3 bases and J by 8 bases, with 7 bases left in between. The CDR3 is 11 residues long. Germline-derived CDR1 and CDR2 are SNHLY and FYNNEI. The CDR3 DNA sequence: TGTGCCAGCAGTGATGGCGGCGAAGCTTTCTTT. Residues: CASSDGGEAFF.

This clone was seen a handful of times. This chain connects TRBV5-6 to TRBJ2-3; D uncertain. Trimming took off 0 bases at V and 3 bases at J, with 8 bases between the two ends. This CDR3 contains 14 residues. The germline V gene has CDR1 SGHDT and CDR2 YYEEEE. This CDR3 is CASSLDYSTDTQYF. CDR3 DNA sequence: TGTGCCAGCAGCTTGGACTACTCTACAGATACGCAGTATTTT.

The V call is TRBV3-1 (or the pseudogene TRBV3-2), the J call TRBJ1-4, with D maybe TRBD1 (5 bases). CDR3 length equals 15 residues. Trimming pared 0 bases from V and 8 bases from J, leaving 13 bases between. Per the germline V gene, CDR1 is LGHDT and CDR2 is YNNKEL (reference sequence). The chain's CDR3 is CASSQELAGREKLFF. CDR3 bases: TGTGCCAGCAGCCAAGAACTGGCAGGGAGGGAAAAACTGTTTTTT.

This clone was picked up a small number of times. The chain is built from TRBV18 and TRBJ1-2; D unclear. CDR1 KGHSH and CDR2 LQKENI come from the germline V gene. This CDR3 has 13 amino acids. The V and J ends lost 1 base and 8 bases respectively, with 11 bases between them. The CDR3 coding sequence is TGTGCCAGCTCACCACGGGAGGCCTCAGGCTACACCTTC. Protein: CASSPREASGYTF.

The V and J genes are TRBV5-1 and TRBJ2-1, with D possibly TRBD1 on 6 matching bases. Germline CDR1 reads SGHRS; CDR2 reads YFSETQ. Trimming removed 4 bases from V and 0 bases from J, with 11 bases in between. The CDR3 has 15 amino acids. The CDR3 nucleotides are TGCGCCAGCAGCCGGGACATAAACTCCTACAATGAGCAGTTCTTC. Its protein is CASSRDINSYNEQFF.

This chain links TRBV4-2 with TRBJ2-1; 9 nucleotides match TRBD1. This CDR3 region has 15 residues. The ends lost 8 bases at V and 5 bases at J; junction bases unmatched: 10. From germline, CDR1 is LGHNA and CDR2 YNFKEQ. CDR3 sequence (DNA): TGTGCCAGCGCCAACCGGGACAGGGCCCACAATGAGCAGTTCTTC. Translation: CASANRDRAHNEQFF.

This clone appeared a few times. The J gene is TRBJ1-1, the V gene TRBV30, with no clear D. There are 13 residues in the CDR3. Trimming left V 7 bases short and J 1 base short, with 13 bases between. Germline CDR1 GTSNPN, CDR2 SVGIG (reference sequence). The CDR3 nucleotides are TGTGCCTCCATCACGTGGCAGAACACTGAAGCTTTCTTT. Translating gives CASITWQNTEAFF.

With respect to this clone: Other nucleotide sequences in the sample specify the same CDR3. For the CDR3, the DNA is TGCGCCAGCAGCTTGGCCGACAGGGGGCACACTGAAGCTTTCTTT. It translates to CASSLADRGHTEAFF. The V and J genes are TRBV5-1 and TRBJ1-1; 10 nucleotides align to TRBD1. CDR1 and CDR2 (germline): SGHRS, YFSETQ. The CDR3 is made up of 15 amino acids. Losses at the gene ends were 0 bases for V and 3 bases for J; bases not matched to a gene: 2.

The chain carries TRBV29-1 and TRBJ2-2; TRBD1 matches at 10 bases. J lost 3 bases, V lost 7 bases, and 2 bases had no gene match. In germline, CDR1 is SQVTM, CDR2 ANQGSEA. The CDR3 consists of 13 residues. This CDR3 reads CSAGTGDTGELFF. The DNA of the CDR3 is TGCAGCGCCGGGACAGGGGACACCGGGGAGCTGTTTTTT.

This chain joins TRBV6-5 and TRBJ1-6; possible D gene TRBD1, 5 bases. V dropped 6 bases and J dropped 12 bases, with 15 bases sitting between them. Germline values: CDR1 MNHEY, CDR2 SVGAGI. This CDR3 is built from 13 residues. The CDR3: CASSRDGLIPLHF. The CDR3 DNA reads as TGTGCCAGCAGCCGGGACGGACTAATACCCCTCCACTTT.

The J gene is TRBJ1-6, the V gene TRBV30, with a possible D match to TRBD1 (5 bases). V gave up 7 bases and J gave up 7 bases, with 14 bases separating them. Germline assignment: CDR1 GTSNPN and CDR2 SVGIG (reference sequence). The CDR3 is 13 residues long. This chain's CDR3 is CASAGWRNSPLHF. The CDR3 DNA reads TGTGCCTCCGCAGGGTGGCGAAATTCACCCCTCCACTTT.

The V gene is TRBV19, the J gene TRBJ2-7; D not resolved. The germline CDR1 and CDR2 sequences are LNHDA and SQIVND (reference sequence). With 3 bases removed from V and 6 bases from J, the gap between germline ends came to 12 bases. There are 13 residues in the CDR3. CDR3 in amino acids: CASSMTLVGEQYF. The CDR3 DNA reads TGTGCCAGTAGTATGACCCTAGTTGGCGAGCAGTACTTC. Full variable domain (missing parts from reference TRBV19 and TRBJ2-7): DGGITQSPKYLFRKEGQNVTLSCEQNLNHDAMYWYRQDPGQGLRLIYYSQIVNDFQKGDIAEGYSVSREKKESFPLTVTSAQKNPTAFYLCASSMTLVGEQYFGPGTRLTVT.

The rearrangement joins TRBV2 to TRBJ2-3; TRBD1 is a possible D gene (6 bases). The CDR3 sequence is 15 residues long. CDR1 and CDR2 (germline): SNHLY, FYNNEI. Trimming left V 8 bases short and J 0 bases short, with 15 bases between. CDR3 in amino acids: CASGNRVASTDTQYF. CDR3 DNA: TGTGCCAGCGGGAACAGGGTTGCTAGCACAGATACGCAGTATTTT. The variable domain in full, with the rest retrieved from reference TRBV2 and TRBJ2-3, is EPEVTQTPSHQVTQMGQEVILRCVPISNHLYFYWYRQILGQKVEFLVSFYNNEISEKSEIFDDQFSVERPDGSNFTLKIRSTKLEDSAMYFCASGNRVASTDTQYFGPGTRLTVL.

Details on this clone: In the same sample, other DNA sequences code for this CDR3. In nucleotides, the CDR3 is TGTGCCACCAGCAGAGAAGGGGGCTACAATGAGCAGTTCTTC. Protein product: CATSREGGYNEQFF. This chain connects TRBV15 to TRBJ2-1; perhaps TRBD1 as D (6 bases). There are 14 residues in the CDR3. Germline V gene data show CDR1 as LNHNV and CDR2 as YYDKDF (reference sequence). The ends were cut back, 0 bases at V and 3 bases at J, with 6 bases in the middle.

This clone was seen once. The V gene is TRBV30, the J gene TRBJ1-1, with 7 bases identical to TRBD1. The CDR3 runs 12 residues. V lost 0 bases, J lost 10 bases, and 5 bases stayed unmatched. In germline, CDR1 is GTSNPN, CDR2 SVGIG (reference sequence). CDR3: CAWSVQQGRAFF. CDR3 sequence (DNA): TGTGCCTGGAGTGTACAACAGGGGAGAGCTTTCTTT.

The J gene is TRBJ2-2, the V gene TRBV28; no reliable D call. The CDR3 totals 13 residues. Germline CDR1 and CDR2: MDHEN and SYDVKM. With 7 bases removed from V and 1 base from J, the gap between germline ends came to 7 bases. CDR3 DNA: TGTGCCAGCACCGGCGGGAACACCGGGGAGCTGTTTTTT. It specifies CASTGGNTGELFF.

This chain joins TRBV19 and TRBJ1-2; 8 bases are a match to TRBD1. V trimming: 6 bases; J trimming: 3 bases; junction bases outside the gene matches: 6. The germline gives CDR1 LNHDA, CDR2 SQIVND (reference sequence). CDR3 length equals 14 residues. The CDR3 DNA reads as TGTGCCAGTAGGACAGGGGCTAATGACTATGGCTACACCTTC. It yields the protein CASRTGANDYGYTF.

The CDR3 DNA is TGTGCCAGCAGCTCACGAGCGGGGGGGCTCAATGAGCAGTTCTTC. The encoded protein is CASSSRAGGLNEQFF. V and J are TRBV11-2 and TRBJ2-1; 10 positions match TRBD2. V lost 4 bases and J lost 6; bases outside the gene matches: 6. Germline V gives CDR1 SGHAT, CDR2 FQNNGV. The CDR3 contains 15 residues. Looking up the rest from reference TRBV11-2 and TRBJ2-1 gives the full variable domain: EAGVAQSPRYKIIEKRQSVAFWCNPISGHATLYWYQQILGQGPKLLIQFQNNGVVDDSQLPKDRFSAERLKGVDSTLKIQPAKLEDSAVYLCASSSRAGGLNEQFFGPGTRLTVL.

V gene TRBV27 combines with J gene TRBJ1-4; D gene uncertain. Per the germline V gene, CDR1 is MNHEY and CDR2 is SMNVEV (reference sequence). The CDR3 runs to 15 residues. The germline V and J ends were trimmed by 5 bases and 3 bases, with 13 bases remaining between them. CDR3 residues: CASSPLGGPNEKLFF. DNA of the CDR3: TGTGCCAGCAGTCCATTAGGAGGACCTAATGAAAAACTGTTTTTT.

The V gene is TRBV20-1, the J gene TRBJ1-1; D gene unclear. CDR1 DFQATT and CDR2 SNEGSKA come from the germline V gene (reference sequence). The CDR3 has 10 amino acids. The V end lost 5 bases, the J end lost 6 bases, and 7 bases lay between the germline ends. The CDR3 here is CSASVAEAFF. CDR3 bases: TGCAGTGCTTCGGTGGCTGAAGCTTTCTTT.

This clone was counted between two and nine times. The chain is built from TRBV5-1 and TRBJ2-7; D may be TRBD2 (6 bases). Germline values: CDR1 SGHRS, CDR2 YFSETQ. V was trimmed by 4 bases and J by 2 bases, leaving 16 bases between them. This CDR3 comprises 15 residues. The CDR3 nucleotides are TGCGCCAGCAGCCCTGGGAGGACTCTAACCTACGAGCAGTACTTC. Residues: CASSPGRTLTYEQYF.

With regard to this clone: This CDR3 is also generated by other DNA sequences in the sample. J is TRBJ1-1 and V is TRBV2; D gene ambiguous. Trimming left V 3 bases short and J 5 bases short, with 10 bases between. The CDR3 spans 13 residues. Germline assignment: CDR1 SNHLY and CDR2 FYNNEI. The CDR3 DNA sequence: TGTGCCAGCAGTGAGGGTCCCGGGACTGAAGCTTTCTTT. This sequence encodes CASSEGPGTEAFF.

V gene TRBV4-1 combines with J gene TRBJ2-1; D gene uncertain. This CDR3 is 13 amino acids long. From germline, CDR1 is MGHRA and CDR2 YSYEKL. The V end lost 6 bases, the J end lost 0 bases, and 6 bases lay between the germline ends. CDR3 sequence reads: CASSPSSYNEQFF. CDR3 DNA sequence: TGCGCCAGCAGTCCCAGCTCCTACAATGAGCAGTTCTTC.

This chain connects TRBV7-8 to TRBJ1-5; TRBD1 is a possible D gene (6 bases). V was shortened by 1 base and J by 4 bases, with 11 bases between the two germline ends. This CDR3 is 15 amino acids long. The germline V gene has CDR1 SGHVS and CDR2 FQNEAQ. The CDR3: CASSLDGQRNQPQHF. The CDR3 coding sequence is TGTGCCAGCAGCTTAGATGGACAGAGGAATCAGCCCCAGCATTTT.

The V call is TRBV20-1, the J call TRBJ2-1; perhaps TRBD2 as D (6 bases). The CDR3 runs 15 residues. The V and J ends lost 3 bases and 4 bases respectively, with 16 bases between them. Germline CDR1 and CDR2: DFQATT and SNEGSKA (reference sequence). Here the CDR3 DNA reads TGCAGTGCTAGTCGCCCACAGGAGGGGTACAATGAGCAGTTCTTC. As protein: CSASRPQEGYNEQFF.

The J gene is TRBJ2-1, the V gene TRBV11-2, with a possible D match to TRBD2 (5 bases). This CDR3 spans 15 amino acids. Germline loops: CDR1 SGHAT, CDR2 FQNNGV. Deletions cut 4 bases from V and 0 bases from J, with 10 bases between. The CDR3 DNA is TGTGCCAGCAGCTGGATCCGGGACTCCTACAATGAGCAGTTCTTC. It codes for CASSWIRDSYNEQFF.